The 14 T cell receptor beta chains below all came from one sample that was sequenced in a study of cytomegalovirus exposure and HLA in healthy donors. This PCR relied on a set of 60 Vbeta primers and 13 Jbeta primers. Sequenced by immunoSEQ multiplex PCR; TCRdb stores in-frame clones only, minus some. Recorded for this sample: roughly 140,000 clones. Sequencing input: PBMCs. Every receptor here comes from a man aged 35 to 55 in good health and CMV-seronegative.

The chain links TRBV6-4 to TRBJ1-5; the D is unclear. The germline V gene encodes CDR1 MRHNA and CDR2 SNTAGT. The CDR3 is 16 residues long. The V and J ends lost 2 bases and 5 bases respectively, with 16 bases between them. In DNA, the CDR3 is TGTGCCAGCAGTGACCTACCATCCGGGAGGGATCAGCCCCAGCATTTT. Protein: CASSDLPSGRDQPQHF.

This rearrangement joins TRBV28 to TRBJ1-4; D possibly corresponds to TRBD1 (5 bases). The CDR3 has 15 residues. The germline V and J ends were trimmed by 5 bases and 9 bases, with 19 bases remaining between them. CDR1 MDHEN and CDR2 SYDVKM come from the germline V gene. The CDR3 DNA follows: TGTGCCAGCAGTGCTTACATGCAGGGAAGGAAAAAACTGTTTTTT. This encodes CASSAYMQGRKKLFF.

The V call is TRBV28, the J call TRBJ2-7; 7 nucleotides align to TRBD1. Germline V gene data show CDR1 as MDHEN and CDR2 as SYDVKM. This CDR3 is built from 11 residues. With V trimmed by 5 bases and J by 5 bases, 0 bases remained unmatched. The CDR3: CASSDRDEQYF. Here the CDR3 DNA reads TGTGCCAGCAGTGACAGGGACGAGCAGTACTTC.

J is TRBJ1-4 and V is TRBV4-3, with TRBD1 matching 7 bases. V gave up 3 bases and J gave up 7 bases; unmatched junction bases: 8. This CDR3 has 15 residues. Germline V gene lookup returns CDR1 LGHNA and CDR2 YSLEER. CDR3: CASSHEGGWGEKLFF. The CDR3, as DNA: TGCGCCAGCAGCCACGAAGGGGGCTGGGGTGAAAAACTGTTTTTT.

This chain uses TRBV6-5 with TRBJ2-1; 8 bases fit TRBD2. Germline V lookup: CDR1 MNHEY, CDR2 SVGAGI. J lost 1 base, V lost 1 base, and 3 bases had no gene match. The CDR3 runs to 16 residues. The CDR3 region is CASSYLAGLSYNEQFF. In DNA, the CDR3 is TGTGCCAGCAGTTACTTAGCGGGACTTTCCTACAATGAGCAGTTCTTC.

V usage is TRBV9 and J usage is TRBJ2-3; D perhaps matches TRBD2 (6 bases). The CDR3 length is 18 residues. Germline values: CDR1 SGDLS, CDR2 YYNGEE. V lost 0 bases and J 1 base, leaving 18 bases between the germline ends. CDR3 nucleotide sequence: TGTGCCAGCAGCGTAGATCCGCACCCTAGCGCCCGCACAGATACGCAGTATTTT. Amino acid sequence: CASSVDPHPSARTDTQYF.

The rearrangement joins TRBV14 to TRBJ2-7, with a tentative D call TRBD1 (6 bases). CDR1 is SGHDN and CDR2 is FVKESK in the germline V gene. The length of the CDR3 is 15 residues. Trimming removed 1 base at V and 0 bases at J, with 10 bases between. For the CDR3, the DNA is TGTGCCAGCAGCCAAGGCACACAGGGCTCCTACGAGCAGTACTTC. As protein: CASSQGTQGSYEQYF.

The chain combines TRBV18 with TRBJ1-2; maybe TRBD1 (6 bases). CDR1 and CDR2 (germline): KGHSH, LQKENI. This CDR3 has 13 residues. Deletions cut 6 bases from V and 7 bases from J, with 15 bases between. The CDR3 bases are TGTGCCAGCTCTCCAAACAGGGATAGTGGCTACACCTTC. Its protein is CASSPNRDSGYTF.

The chain uses TRBV6-5 and TRBJ1-6; 8 bases map to TRBD1. CDR3 length: 14 amino acids. Germline V CDR1 and CDR2: MNHEY, SVGAGI. V was pared by 6 bases and J by 12 bases, with 10 bases of the junction left unmatched. CDR3 sequence: CASSRGDRGQPLHF. The CDR3 DNA follows: TGTGCCAGCAGCAGAGGTGACAGGGGCCAACCCCTCCACTTT.

The chain joins TRBV5-4 to TRBJ2-1, with D possibly being TRBD2 (6 bases). Per germline, CDR1 SGHNT and CDR2 YYREEE (reference sequence). The CDR3 loop spans 15 amino acids. V was cut by 3 bases and J by 4 bases, with 14 bases left in between. The CDR3 coding sequence is TGTGCCAGCAGCTCCGCACGGGAGTGGTACAATGAGCAGTTCTTC. This translates into CASSSAREWYNEQFF.

The rearrangement uses TRBV7-6 and TRBJ2-5, with D perhaps TRBD2 (6 bases). CDR1 and CDR2 (germline): SGHVS, FNYEAQ. The CDR3 covers 18 residues. The V end was cut by 4 bases, the J end by 5 bases, with 26 bases between. For the CDR3, the DNA is TGTGCCAGCAGCTCTCGGTCCCCAATCTTGGCGGGGACGGAGACCCAGTACTTC. Translated, it gives CASSSRSPILAGTETQYF.

This chain uses TRBV5-4 with TRBJ2-5; 11 positions match TRBD2. V lost 3 bases, J lost 1 base, and 5 bases stayed unmatched. There are 16 residues in the CDR3. The germline gives CDR1 SGHNT, CDR2 YYREEE (reference sequence). This CDR3 reads CASSYRGLAVQETQYF. CDR3 DNA: TGTGCCAGCAGCTATAGGGGACTAGCGGTCCAAGAGACCCAGTACTTC.

As DNA, the CDR3 is TGTGCCAGCAGCGACAGCGGGCTCTATGGCTACACCTTC. Encoded protein: CASSDSGLYGYTF. The rearrangement uses TRBV28 and TRBJ1-2; D may be TRBD1 (5 bases). Trimming cost V 6 bases and J 4 bases, with 12 bases left between them. Germline V gene lookup returns CDR1 MDHEN and CDR2 SYDVKM. The CDR3 extends over 13 amino acids.

The V gene is TRBV5-4, the J gene TRBJ1-2, with 7 positions matching TRBD1. V dropped 3 bases and J dropped 5; count of bases not matched to a gene: 10. Germline assignment: CDR1 SGHNT and CDR2 YYREEE (reference sequence). This CDR3 is built from 15 residues. The DNA for the CDR3 is TGTGCCAGCAGCTCGACAGGGACCCCTCGGTATGGCTACACCTTC. Its translation is CASSSTGTPRYGYTF.